What follows describes a single T cell receptor (beta chain). Its antigen is not identified. This sample is part of a study of T cell responses to AZD1222 COVID-19 vaccine. Broader study findings: Unmutated regions of variants are reportedly targeted by nearly half of spike-specific TCRs.

Measured with immunoSEQ multiplex PCR; TCRdb has only the in-frame clones, and not every one. Found here are approximately 170,000 clones, 92% of them singletons; the top ten hold about 1.1%. The CDR3 sequence is 16 residues long. Germline V CDR1 and CDR2: SSHAT, FNYEAQ (reference sequence). V gave up 0 bases and J gave up 4 bases; unmatched junction bases: 5. V is TRBV7-7 and J is TRBJ2-1, with TRBD1 matching over 8 bases. Source: peripheral blood, taken 28 days after the second AZD1222 dose. The receptor comes from an adult who received the AZD1222 COVID-19 vaccine. The CDR3 sequence is CASSLAWTGHYNEQFF. The DNA of the CDR3 is TGTGCCAGCAGCTTAGCTTGGACAGGGCATTACAATGAGCAGTTCTTC.